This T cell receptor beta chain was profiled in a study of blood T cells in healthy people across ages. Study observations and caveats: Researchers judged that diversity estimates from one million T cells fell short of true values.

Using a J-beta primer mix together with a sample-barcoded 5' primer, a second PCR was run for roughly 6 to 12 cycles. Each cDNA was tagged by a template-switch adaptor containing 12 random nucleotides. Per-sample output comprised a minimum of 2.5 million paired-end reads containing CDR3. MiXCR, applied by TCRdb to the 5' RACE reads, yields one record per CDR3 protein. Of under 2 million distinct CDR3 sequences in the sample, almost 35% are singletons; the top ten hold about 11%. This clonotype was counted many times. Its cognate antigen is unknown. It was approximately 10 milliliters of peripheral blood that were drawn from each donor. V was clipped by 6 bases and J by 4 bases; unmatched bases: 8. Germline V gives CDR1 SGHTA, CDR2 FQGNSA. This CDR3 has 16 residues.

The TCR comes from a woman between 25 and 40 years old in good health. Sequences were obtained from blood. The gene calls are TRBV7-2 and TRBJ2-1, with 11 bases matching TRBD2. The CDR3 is CASRELAGASYNEQFF. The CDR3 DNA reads TGTGCCAGCAGGGAACTAGCGGGGGCCTCTTACAATGAGCAGTTCTTC.